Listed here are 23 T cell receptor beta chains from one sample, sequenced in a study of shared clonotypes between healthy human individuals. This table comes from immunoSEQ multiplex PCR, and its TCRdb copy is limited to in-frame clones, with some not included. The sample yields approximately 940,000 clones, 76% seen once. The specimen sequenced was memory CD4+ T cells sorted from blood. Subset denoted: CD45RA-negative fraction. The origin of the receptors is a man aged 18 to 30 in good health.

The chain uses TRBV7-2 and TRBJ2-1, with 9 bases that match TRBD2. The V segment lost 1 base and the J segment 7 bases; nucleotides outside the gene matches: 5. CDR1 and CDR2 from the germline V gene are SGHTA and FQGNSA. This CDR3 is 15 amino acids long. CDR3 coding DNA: TGTGCCAGCAGCTTAGTAGCGGGAGTGGGAAATGAGCAGTTCTTC. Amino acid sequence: CASSLVAGVGNEQFF.

Here the CDR3 DNA reads TGTGCCAGCAGTTTATCGAATCAGGGAGCTAACTATGGCTACACCTTC. Its translation: CASSLSNQGANYGYTF. This sequence joins TRBV27 and TRBJ1-2; D is perhaps TRBD1 (5 bases). The CDR3 is made up of 16 amino acids. Germline V gene sequence: CDR1 MNHEY, CDR2 SMNVEV (reference sequence). Trimming pared 0 bases from V and 0 bases from J, leaving 11 bases between.

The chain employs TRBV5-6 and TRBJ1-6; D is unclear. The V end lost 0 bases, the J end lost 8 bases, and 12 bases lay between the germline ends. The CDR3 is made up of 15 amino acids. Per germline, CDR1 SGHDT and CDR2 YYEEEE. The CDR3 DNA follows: TGTGCCAGCAGCTTGGAGGCGGCGGCCGATTCACCCCTCCACTTT. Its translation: CASSLEAAADSPLHF.

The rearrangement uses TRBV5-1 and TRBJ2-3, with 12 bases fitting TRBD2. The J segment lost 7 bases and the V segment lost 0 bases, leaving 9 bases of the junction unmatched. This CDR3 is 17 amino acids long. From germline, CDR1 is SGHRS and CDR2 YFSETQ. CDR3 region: CASSLGPTSGSGNTQYF. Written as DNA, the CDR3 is TGCGCCAGCAGCTTGGGACCGACTAGCGGGAGTGGAAATACGCAGTATTTT.

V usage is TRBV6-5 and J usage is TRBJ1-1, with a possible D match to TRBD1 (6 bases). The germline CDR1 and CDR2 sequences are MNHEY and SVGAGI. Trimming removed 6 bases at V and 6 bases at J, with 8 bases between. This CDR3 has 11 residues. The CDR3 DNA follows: TGTGCCAGCAGGAAGGGGGCTGAAGCTTTCTTT. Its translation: CASRKGAEAFF.

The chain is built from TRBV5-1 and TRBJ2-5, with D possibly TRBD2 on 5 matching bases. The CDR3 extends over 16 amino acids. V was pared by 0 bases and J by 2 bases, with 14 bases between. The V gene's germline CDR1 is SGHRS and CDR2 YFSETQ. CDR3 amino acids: CASSLGGSGRQETQYF. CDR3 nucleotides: TGCGCCAGCAGCTTGGGTGGCAGCGGACGGCAAGAGACCCAGTACTTC.

For the CDR3, the DNA is TGTGCCAGCAGCCCCCCGGGACTAACCTACGAGCAGTACTTC. Its translation is CASSPPGLTYEQYF. This rearrangement joins TRBV7-9 to TRBJ2-7, with 7 bases fitting TRBD2. V was clipped by 5 bases and J by 2 bases; unmatched bases: 6. The CDR3 is 14 amino acids. Per the germline V gene, CDR1 is SEHNR and CDR2 is FQNEAQ (reference sequence). Drawing the rest from reference TRBV7-9 and TRBJ2-7, the complete variable domain is DTGVSQNPRHKITKRGQNVTFRCDPISEHNRLYWYRQTLGQGPEFLTYFQNEAQLEKSRLLSDRFSAERPKGSFSTLEIQRTEQGDSAMYLCASSPPGLTYEQYFGPGTRLTVT.

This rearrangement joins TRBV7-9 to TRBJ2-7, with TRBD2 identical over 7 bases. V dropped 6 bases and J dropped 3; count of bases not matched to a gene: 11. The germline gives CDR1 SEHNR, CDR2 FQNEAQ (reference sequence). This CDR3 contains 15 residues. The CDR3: CASSKSLAEYYEQYF. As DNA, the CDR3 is TGTGCCAGCAGTAAAAGCCTAGCGGAATACTACGAGCAGTACTTC.

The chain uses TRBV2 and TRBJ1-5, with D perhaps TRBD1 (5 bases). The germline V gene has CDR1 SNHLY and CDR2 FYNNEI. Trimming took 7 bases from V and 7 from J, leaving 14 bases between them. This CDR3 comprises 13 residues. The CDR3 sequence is CASTGRGIQPQHF. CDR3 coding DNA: TGTGCCAGCACTGGGCGGGGGATCCAGCCCCAGCATTTT.

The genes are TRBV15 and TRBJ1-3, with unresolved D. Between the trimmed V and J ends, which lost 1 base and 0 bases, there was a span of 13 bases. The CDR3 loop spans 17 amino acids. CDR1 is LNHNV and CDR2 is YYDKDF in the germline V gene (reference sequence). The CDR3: CATSRGITTSSGNTIYF. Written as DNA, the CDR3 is TGTGCCACCAGCAGAGGAATCACGACTAGCTCTGGAAACACCATATATTTT.

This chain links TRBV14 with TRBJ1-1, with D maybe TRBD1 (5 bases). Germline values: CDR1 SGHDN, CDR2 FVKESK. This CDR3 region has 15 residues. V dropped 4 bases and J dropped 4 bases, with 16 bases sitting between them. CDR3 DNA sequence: TGTGCCAGCAGCCCATCAGGGTCTTGGGCCACTGAAGCTTTCTTT. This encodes CASSPSGSWATEAFF.

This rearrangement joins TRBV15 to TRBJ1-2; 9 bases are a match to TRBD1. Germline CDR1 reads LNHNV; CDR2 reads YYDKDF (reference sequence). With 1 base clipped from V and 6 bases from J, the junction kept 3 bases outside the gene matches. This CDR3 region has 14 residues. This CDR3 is CATSRGQGENGYTF. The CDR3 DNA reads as TGTGCCACCAGCAGAGGACAGGGGGAAAATGGCTACACCTTC.

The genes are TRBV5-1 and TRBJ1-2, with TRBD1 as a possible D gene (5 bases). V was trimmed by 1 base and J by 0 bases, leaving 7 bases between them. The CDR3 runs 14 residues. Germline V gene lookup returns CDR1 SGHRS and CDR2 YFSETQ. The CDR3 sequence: CASSLPQANYGYTF. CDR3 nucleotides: TGCGCCAGCAGCTTGCCACAGGCTAACTATGGCTACACCTTC.

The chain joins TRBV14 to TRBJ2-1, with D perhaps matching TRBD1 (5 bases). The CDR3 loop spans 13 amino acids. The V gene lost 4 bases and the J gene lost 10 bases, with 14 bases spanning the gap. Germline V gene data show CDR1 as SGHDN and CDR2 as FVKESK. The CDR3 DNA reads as TGTGCCAGCAGCCCAGCCAGGGTCGGGGAGCAGTTCTTC. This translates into CASSPARVGEQFF.

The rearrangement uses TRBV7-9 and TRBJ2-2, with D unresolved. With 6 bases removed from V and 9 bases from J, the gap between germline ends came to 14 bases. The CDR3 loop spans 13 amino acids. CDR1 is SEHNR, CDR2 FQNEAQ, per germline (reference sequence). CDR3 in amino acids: CASSHFRMRELFF. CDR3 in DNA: TGTGCCAGCAGTCACTTCCGCATGAGGGAGCTGTTTTTT.

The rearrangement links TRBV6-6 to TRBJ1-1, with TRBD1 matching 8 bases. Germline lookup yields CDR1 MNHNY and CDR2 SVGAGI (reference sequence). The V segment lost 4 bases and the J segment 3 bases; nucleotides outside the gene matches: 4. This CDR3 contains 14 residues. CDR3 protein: CASSFGQGDTEAFF. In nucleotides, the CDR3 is TGTGCCAGCAGTTTCGGACAGGGAGACACTGAAGCTTTCTTT.

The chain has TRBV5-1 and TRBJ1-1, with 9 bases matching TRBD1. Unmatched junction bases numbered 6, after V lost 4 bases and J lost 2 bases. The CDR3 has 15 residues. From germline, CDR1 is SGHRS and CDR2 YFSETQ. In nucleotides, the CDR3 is TGCGCCAGCAGCGGGACAGGGCGGCGAAACACTGAAGCTTTCTTT. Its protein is CASSGTGRRNTEAFF.

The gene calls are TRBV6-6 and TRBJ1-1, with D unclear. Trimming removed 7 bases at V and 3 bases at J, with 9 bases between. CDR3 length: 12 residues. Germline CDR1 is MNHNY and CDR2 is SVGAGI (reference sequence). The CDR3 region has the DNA TGTGCCAGCATTAACATTTACACTGAAGCTTTCTTT. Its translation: CASINIYTEAFF.

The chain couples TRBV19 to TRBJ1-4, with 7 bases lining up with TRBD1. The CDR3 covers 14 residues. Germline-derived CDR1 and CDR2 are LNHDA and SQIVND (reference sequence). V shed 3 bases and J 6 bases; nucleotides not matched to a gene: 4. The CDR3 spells CASSIRQGDEKLFF. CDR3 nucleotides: TGTGCCAGTAGTATTCGGCAGGGGGATGAAAAACTGTTTTTT.

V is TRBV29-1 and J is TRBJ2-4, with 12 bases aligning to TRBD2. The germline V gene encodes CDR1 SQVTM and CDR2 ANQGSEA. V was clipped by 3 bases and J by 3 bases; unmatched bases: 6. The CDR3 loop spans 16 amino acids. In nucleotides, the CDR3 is TGCAGCGTTGACCCCGGACTAGCGGGGAACAAAAACATTCAGTACTTC. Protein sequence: CSVDPGLAGNKNIQYF.

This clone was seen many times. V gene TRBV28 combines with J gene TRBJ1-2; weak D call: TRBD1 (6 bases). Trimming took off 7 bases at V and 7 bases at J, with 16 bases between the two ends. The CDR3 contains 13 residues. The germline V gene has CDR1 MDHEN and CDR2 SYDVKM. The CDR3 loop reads CASTVGGHRGYTF. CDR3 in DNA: TGTGCCAGCACGGTGGGGGGCCATCGTGGCTACACCTTC.

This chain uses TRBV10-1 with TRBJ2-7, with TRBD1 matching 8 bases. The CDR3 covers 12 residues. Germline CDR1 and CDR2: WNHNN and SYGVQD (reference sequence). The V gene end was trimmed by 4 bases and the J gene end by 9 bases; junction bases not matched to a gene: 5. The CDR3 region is CASSGQGNRQYF. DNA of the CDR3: TGCGCCAGCAGTGGACAGGGGAACAGGCAGTACTTC.

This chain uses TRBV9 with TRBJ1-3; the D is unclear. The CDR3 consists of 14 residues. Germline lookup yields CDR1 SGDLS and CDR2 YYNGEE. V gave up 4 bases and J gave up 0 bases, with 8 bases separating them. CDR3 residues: CASSTQSSGNTIYF. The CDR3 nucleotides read TGTGCCAGCAGCACACAGAGCTCTGGAAACACCATATATTTT.